This TCR beta chain was recorded in a study of human T cells and chemical hapten exposure. Background on the study: Sensitization employed 2% DPC on approximately 2 cm by approximately 2 cm of upper inner arm skin. TCR yield per sample varied, mainly due to pooled library volumes.

Unique molecular identifiers were affixed to discrete cDNA molecules within the library. TCRdb recomputed calls from the RACE reads with MiXCR, one row per CDR3 protein. The table has some 91,000 distinct CDR3 sequences, around 12% seen once. This clonotype was seen more than once but under ten times. Described time point: patch test 1, 2 weeks after DPC sensitization. Treatment given: therapeutic diphenylcyclopropenone sensitization with weekly scalp DPC. Sample donors consisted of patients with alopecia, aged 18 to 70 years, who were suitable for DPC. This CDR3 contains 17 residues. V was pared by 0 bases and J by 1 base, with 11 bases between. Germline V gene data show CDR1 as SGHRS and CDR2 as YFSETQ.

The origin of this receptor is a woman aged 40 to 49 with alopecia areata. Some clones in this sample may be carry-over from other donors' samples. The chain combines TRBV5-1 with TRBJ2-6; tentative D call: TRBD1 (5 bases). Specimen: whole blood, collected in connection with sensitization to the hapten diphenylcyclopropenone (DPC). The DNA of the CDR3 is TGCGCCAGCAGCTTGGGGACAAGGGTTTCTGGGGCCAACGTCCTGACTTTC. Translated, it gives CASSLGTRVSGANVLTF.